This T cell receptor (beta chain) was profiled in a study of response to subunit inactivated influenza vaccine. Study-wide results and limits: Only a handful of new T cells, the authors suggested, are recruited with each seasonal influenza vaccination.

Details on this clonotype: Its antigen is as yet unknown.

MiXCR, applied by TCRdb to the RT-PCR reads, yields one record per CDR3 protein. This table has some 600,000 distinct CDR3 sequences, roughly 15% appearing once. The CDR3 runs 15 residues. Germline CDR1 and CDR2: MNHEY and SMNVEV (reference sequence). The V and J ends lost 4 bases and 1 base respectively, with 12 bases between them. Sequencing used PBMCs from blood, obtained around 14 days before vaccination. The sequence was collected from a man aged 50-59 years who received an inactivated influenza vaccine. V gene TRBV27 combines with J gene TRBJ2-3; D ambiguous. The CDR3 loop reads CASSSSYSRTDTQYF. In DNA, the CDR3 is TGTGCCAGCAGTTCATCATATTCTCGCACAGATACGCAGTATTTT.